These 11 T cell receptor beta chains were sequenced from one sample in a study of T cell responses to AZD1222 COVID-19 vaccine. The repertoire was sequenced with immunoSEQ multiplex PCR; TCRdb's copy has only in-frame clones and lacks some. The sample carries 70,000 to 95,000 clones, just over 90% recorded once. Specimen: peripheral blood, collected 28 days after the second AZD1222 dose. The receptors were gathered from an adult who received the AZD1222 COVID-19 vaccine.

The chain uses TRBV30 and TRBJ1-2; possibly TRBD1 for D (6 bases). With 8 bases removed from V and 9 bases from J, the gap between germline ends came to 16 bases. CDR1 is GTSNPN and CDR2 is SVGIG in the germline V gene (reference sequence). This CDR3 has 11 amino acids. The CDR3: CAALRGNRYTF. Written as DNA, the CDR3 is TGTGCCGCGTTAAGGGGGAATCGCTACACCTTC.

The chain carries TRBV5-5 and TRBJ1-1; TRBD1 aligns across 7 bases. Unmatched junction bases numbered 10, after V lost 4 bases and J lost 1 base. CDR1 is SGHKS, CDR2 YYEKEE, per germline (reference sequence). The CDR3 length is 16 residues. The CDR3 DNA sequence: TGTGCCAGCAGCCCGGTGTCAGGGGGTTCGAACACTGAAGCTTTCTTT. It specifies CASSPVSGGSNTEAFF.

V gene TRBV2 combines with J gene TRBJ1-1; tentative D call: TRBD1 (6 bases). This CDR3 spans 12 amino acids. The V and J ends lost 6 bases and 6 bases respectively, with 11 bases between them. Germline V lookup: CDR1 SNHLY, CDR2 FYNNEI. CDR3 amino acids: CASREQGPEAFF. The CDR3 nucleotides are TGTGCCAGCAGAGAACAGGGCCCTGAAGCTTTCTTT.

DNA for the CDR3: TGTGCCAGCAGTTCCAGACTAGCGGGTATCTACGAGCAGTACTTC. It yields the protein CASSSRLAGIYEQYF. V is TRBV28 and J is TRBJ2-7; 10 nucleotides align to TRBD2. The CDR3 loop spans 15 amino acids. Germline loops: CDR1 MDHEN, CDR2 SYDVKM. The V and J ends lost 4 bases and 3 bases, in that order; junction bases with no gene match: 6.

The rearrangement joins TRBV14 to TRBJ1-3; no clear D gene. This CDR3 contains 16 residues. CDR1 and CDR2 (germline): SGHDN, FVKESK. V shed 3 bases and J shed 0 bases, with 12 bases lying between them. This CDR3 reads CASSHLIRDSGNTIYF. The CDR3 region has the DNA TGTGCCAGCAGCCATTTAATCCGGGACTCTGGAAACACCATATATTTT.

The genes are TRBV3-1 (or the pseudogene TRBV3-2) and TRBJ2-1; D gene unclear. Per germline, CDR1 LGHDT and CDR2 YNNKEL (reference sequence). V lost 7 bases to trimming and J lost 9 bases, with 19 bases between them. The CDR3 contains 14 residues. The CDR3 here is CASTNSEPVGEQFF. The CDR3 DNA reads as TGTGCCAGCACTAATTCGGAGCCGGTCGGTGAGCAGTTCTTC.

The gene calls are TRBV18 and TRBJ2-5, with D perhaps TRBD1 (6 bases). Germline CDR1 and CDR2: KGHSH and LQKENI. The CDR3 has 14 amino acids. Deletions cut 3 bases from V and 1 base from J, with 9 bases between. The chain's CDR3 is CASSPIQGQETQYF. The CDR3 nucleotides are TGTGCCAGCTCACCGATACAGGGCCAAGAGACCCAGTACTTC.

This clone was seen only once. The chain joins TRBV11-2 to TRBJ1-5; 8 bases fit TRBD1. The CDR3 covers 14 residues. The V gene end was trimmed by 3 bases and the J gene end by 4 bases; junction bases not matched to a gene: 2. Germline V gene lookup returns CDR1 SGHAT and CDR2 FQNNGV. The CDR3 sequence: CASSFGTGNQPQHF. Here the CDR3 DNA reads TGTGCCAGCAGCTTTGGGACAGGAAATCAGCCCCAGCATTTT.

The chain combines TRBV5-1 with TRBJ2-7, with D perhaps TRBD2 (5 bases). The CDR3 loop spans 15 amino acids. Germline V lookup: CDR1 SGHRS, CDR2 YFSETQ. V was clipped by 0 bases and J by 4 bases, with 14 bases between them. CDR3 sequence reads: CASSLANGSFYEQYF. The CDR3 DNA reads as TGCGCCAGCAGCTTGGCTAATGGGAGTTTTTACGAGCAGTACTTC.

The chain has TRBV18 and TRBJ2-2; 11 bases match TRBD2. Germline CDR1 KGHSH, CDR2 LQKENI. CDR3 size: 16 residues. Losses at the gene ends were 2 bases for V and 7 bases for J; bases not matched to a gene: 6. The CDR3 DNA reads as TGTGCCAGCTCACCAGATAGCGGGAGGGCCGGCGGGGAGCTGTTTTTT. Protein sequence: CASSPDSGRAGGELFF.

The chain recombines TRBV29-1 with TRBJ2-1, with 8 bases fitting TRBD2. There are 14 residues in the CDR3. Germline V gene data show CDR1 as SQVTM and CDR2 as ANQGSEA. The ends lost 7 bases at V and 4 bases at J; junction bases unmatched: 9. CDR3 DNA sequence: TGCAGCGCAGATTTAGCGGGGACTTACAATGAGCAGTTCTTC. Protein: CSADLAGTYNEQFF.